This TCR beta chain stems from a study of CD8+ T cells in alopecia areata. The study's findings and limits: Compared with normal scalp, lesional scalp had higher clonality and more expanded CD8+ clones. Scalp sequencing captures resident alphabeta T cells of normal skin too. Mice showed clearer TCR sharing than patients did, a gap that was possibly HLA-related.

Extracted RNA was reverse transcribed, and the resulting cDNA served as sequencing template. Only in-frame clones appear in the TCRdb table, and some are missing; sequencing was by immunoSEQ multiplex PCR. The repertoire includes around 150,000 clones, less than 65% of them detected once, and about 38% sits in the top ten. Sorted out of PBMCs were CD4+ T cells and CD8+ T cells. Per the germline V gene, CDR1 is SGHDT and CDR2 is YYEEEE. The CDR3 totals 13 residues. V gave up 0 bases and J gave up 7 bases, with 10 bases separating them. Worth noting for this clone: The antigen is unknown.

This clonotype originated in a human donor in good health. The specimen was CD8+ T cells sorted from blood. The chain carries TRBV5-6 and TRBJ1-2; D unclear. This chain's CDR3 is CASSLGSSRGYTF. The CDR3 region has the DNA TGTGCCAGCAGCTTGGGTTCCAGCCGTGGCTACACCTTC.